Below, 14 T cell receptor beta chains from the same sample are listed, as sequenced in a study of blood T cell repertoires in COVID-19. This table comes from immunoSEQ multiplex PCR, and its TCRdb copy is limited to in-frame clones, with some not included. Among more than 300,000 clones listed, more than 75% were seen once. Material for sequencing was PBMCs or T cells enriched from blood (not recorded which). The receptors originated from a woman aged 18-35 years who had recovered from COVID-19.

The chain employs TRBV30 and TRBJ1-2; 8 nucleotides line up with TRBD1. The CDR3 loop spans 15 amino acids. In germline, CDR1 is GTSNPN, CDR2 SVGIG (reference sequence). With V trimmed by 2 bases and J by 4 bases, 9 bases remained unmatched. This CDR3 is CAWSLSGGGFYGYTF. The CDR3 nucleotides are TGTGCCTGGAGTCTCTCAGGGGGCGGGTTCTATGGCTACACCTTC.

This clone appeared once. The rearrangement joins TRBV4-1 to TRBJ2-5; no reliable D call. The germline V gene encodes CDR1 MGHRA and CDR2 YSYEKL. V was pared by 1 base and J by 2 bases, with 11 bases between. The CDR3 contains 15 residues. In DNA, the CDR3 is TGCGCCAGCAGCCAAGCCGGGTCCGGGCAAGAGACCCAGTACTTC. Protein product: CASSQAGSGQETQYF.

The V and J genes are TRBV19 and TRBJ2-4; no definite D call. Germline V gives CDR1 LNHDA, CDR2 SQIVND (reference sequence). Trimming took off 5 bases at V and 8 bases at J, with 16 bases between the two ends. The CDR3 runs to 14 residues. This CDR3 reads CASSPSRKLDIQYF. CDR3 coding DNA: TGTGCCAGTAGTCCATCAAGAAAGTTAGACATTCAGTACTTC.

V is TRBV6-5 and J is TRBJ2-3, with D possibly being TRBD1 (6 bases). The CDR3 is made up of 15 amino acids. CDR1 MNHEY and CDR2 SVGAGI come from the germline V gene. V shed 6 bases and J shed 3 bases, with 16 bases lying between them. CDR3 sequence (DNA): TGTGCCAGCAGGGACCGACAGGTTGGGACAGATACGCAGTATTTT. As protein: CASRDRQVGTDTQYF.

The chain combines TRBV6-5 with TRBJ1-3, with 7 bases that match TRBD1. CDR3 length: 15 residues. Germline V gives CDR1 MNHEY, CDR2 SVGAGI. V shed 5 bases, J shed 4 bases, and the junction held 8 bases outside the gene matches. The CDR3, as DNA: TGTGCCAGCAGTATCCATCGGGGACAGGGAAACACCATATATTTT. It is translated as CASSIHRGQGNTIYF.

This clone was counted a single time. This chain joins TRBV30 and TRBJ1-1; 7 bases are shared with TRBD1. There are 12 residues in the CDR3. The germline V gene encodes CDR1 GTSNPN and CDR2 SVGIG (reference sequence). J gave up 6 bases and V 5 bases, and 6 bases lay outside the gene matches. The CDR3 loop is CAWGKGGSEAFF. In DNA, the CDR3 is TGTGCCTGGGGAAAAGGGGGCTCTGAAGCTTTCTTT.

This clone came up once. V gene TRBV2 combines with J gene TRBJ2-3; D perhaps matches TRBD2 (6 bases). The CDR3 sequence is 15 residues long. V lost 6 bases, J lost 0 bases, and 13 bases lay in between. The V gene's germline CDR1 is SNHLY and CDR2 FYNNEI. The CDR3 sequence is CASSVRGTSTDTQYF. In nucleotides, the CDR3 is TGTGCCAGCAGCGTGCGCGGGACTAGCACAGATACGCAGTATTTT.

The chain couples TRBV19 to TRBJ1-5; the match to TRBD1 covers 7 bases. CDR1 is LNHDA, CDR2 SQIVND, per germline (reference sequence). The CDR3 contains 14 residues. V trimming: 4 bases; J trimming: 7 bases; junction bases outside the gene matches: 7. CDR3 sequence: CASSTTGAGQPQHF. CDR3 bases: TGTGCCAGTAGTACTACAGGGGCGGGACAGCCCCAGCATTTT. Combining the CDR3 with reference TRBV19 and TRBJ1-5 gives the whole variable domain DGGITQSPKYLFRKEGQNVTLSCEQNLNHDAMYWYRQDPGQGLRLIYYSQIVNDFQKGDIAEGYSVSREKKESFPLTVTSAQKNPTAFYLCASSTTGAGQPQHFGDGTRLSIL.

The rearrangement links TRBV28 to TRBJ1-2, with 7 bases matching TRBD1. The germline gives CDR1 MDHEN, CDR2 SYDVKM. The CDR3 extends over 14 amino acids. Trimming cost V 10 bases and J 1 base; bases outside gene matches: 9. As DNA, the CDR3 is TGTGCCACCGGCAACAGGGGACTTAACTATGGCTACACCTTC. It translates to CATGNRGLNYGYTF.

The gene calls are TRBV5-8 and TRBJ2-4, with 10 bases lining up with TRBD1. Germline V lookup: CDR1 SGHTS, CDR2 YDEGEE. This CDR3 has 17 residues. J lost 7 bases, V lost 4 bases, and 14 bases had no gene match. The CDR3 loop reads CASSPFRGQGTGNIQYF. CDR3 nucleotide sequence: TGTGCCAGCAGCCCGTTCCGGGGACAGGGGACAGGGAACATTCAGTACTTC.

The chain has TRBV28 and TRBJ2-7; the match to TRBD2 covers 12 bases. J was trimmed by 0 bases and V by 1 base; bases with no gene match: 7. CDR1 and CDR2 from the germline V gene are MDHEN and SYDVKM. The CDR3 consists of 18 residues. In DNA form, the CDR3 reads TGTGCCAGCAGTTTATTGGTAGGACTAGCGGGGTCCTCCTACGAGCAGTACTTC. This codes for CASSLLVGLAGSSYEQYF.

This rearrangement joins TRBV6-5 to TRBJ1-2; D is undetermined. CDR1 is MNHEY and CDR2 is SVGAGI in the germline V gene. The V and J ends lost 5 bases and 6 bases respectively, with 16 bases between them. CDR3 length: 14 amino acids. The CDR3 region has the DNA TGTGCCAGCAGTCGCGGGCGGGGTAGCAATGGCTACACCTTC. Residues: CASSRGRGSNGYTF.

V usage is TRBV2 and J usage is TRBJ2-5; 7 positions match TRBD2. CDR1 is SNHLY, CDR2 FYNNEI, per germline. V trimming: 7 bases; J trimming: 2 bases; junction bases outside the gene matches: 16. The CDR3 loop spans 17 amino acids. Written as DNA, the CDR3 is TGTGCCAGCACACCCGCTTTAACTAGCGAGGATCAAGAGACCCAGTACTTC. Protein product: CASTPALTSEDQETQYF.

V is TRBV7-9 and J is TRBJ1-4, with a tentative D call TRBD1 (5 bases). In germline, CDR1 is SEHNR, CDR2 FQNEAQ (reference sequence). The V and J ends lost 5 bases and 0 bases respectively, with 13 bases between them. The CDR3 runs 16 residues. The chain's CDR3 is CASSKETVATNEKLFF. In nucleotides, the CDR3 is TGTGCCAGCAGCAAAGAGACAGTTGCAACTAATGAAAAACTGTTTTTT. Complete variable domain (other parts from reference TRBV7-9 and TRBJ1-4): DTGVSQNPRHKITKRGQNVTFRCDPISEHNRLYWYRQTLGQGPEFLTYFQNEAQLEKSRLLSDRFSAERPKGSFSTLEIQRTEQGDSAMYLCASSKETVATNEKLFFGSGTQLSVL.